This entry lists 2 T cell receptor beta chains sequenced from one sample in a study of T cell repertoires in cytomegalovirus infection. These TCRs' antigens remain unknown. TCRdb analysed the reads with MiXCR anew, one entry per CDR3 protein. The sample lists about 770,000 distinct CDR3 sequences, around 29% occurring once. The sample here was cultured CD8+ T cells from PBMCs, taken from culture after CMV antigen stimulation. The receptor set was obtained from a human donor in good health (CMV status not recorded). Some clones in this sample may be carry-over from other donors' samples.

In this sample, this clonotype turned up a few times. This chain links TRBV7-9 with TRBJ1-1; D is perhaps TRBD1 (6 bases). With 7 bases removed from V and 7 bases from J, the gap between germline ends came to 13 bases. CDR1 is SEHNR and CDR2 is FQNEAQ in the germline V gene (reference sequence). The CDR3 loop spans 12 amino acids. The CDR3 DNA sequence: TGTGCCAGCACCGAGGGGGTGGGTGAAGCTTTCTTT. The encoded protein is CASTEGVGEAFF.

This chain links TRBV4-2 with TRBJ1-2; the D gene is possibly TRBD1 (5 bases). CDR1 LGHNA and CDR2 YNFKEQ come from the germline V gene. V shed 3 bases and J shed 7 bases, with 12 bases lying between them. CDR3 size: 13 residues. DNA for the CDR3: TGTGCCAGCAGCCACGGGGGGAATCGTGGCTACACCTTC. Its protein is CASSHGGNRGYTF.